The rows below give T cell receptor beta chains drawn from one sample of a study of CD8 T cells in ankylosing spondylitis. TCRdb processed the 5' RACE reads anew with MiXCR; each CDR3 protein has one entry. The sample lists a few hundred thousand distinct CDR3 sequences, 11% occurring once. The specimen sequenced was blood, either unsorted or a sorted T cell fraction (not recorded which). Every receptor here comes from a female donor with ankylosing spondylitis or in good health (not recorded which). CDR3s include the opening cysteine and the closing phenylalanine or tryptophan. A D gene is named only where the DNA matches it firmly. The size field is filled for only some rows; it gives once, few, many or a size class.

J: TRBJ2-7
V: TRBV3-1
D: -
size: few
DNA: TGTGCCAGCAGCCAAGACGGGGCTTCCTCCTACGAGCAGTACTTC
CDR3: CASSQDGASSYEQYF

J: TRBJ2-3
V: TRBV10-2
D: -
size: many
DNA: TGCGCCACCCGAGTCGGACGGGGAATCACAGATACGCAGTATTTT
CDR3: CATRVGRGITDTQYF

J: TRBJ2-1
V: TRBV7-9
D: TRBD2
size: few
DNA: TGTGCCACGGGGGGGTTTTACCCCCCTTACAATGAGCAGTTCTTC
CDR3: CATGGFYPPYNEQFF

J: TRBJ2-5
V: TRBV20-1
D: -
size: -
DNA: TGCAGTGCTTCAGCCCATGGGCGTGGGCCAGAGACCCAGTACTTC
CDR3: CSASAHGRGPETQYF

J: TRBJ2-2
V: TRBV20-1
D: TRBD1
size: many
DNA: TGCAGTGCTAGAGAATATCAGGGGGCCGCCGGGGAGCTGTTTTTT
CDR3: CSAREYQGAAGELFF

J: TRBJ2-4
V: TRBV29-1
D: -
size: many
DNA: TGCAGCGTTGTCGTAGGGGACATTCAGTACTTC
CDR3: CSVVVGDIQYF

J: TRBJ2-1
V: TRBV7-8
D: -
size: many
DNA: TGTGCCAGCAGCCCCCTACCCTCCTACAATGAGCAGTTCTTC
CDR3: CASSPLPSYNEQFF

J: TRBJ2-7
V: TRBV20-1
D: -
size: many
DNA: TGCAGTGCTCCAGACAGTCCCTCTCTACGGGAGCAGTACTTC
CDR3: CSAPDSPSLREQYF

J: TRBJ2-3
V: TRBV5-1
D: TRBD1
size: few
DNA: TGCGCCAGCAGCTGGGGACAGGGTAATACGCAGTATTTT
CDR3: CASSWGQGNTQYF

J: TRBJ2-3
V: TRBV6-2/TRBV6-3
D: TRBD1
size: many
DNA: TGTGCCAGCACCAACGGGGGACAGGGGATGACAGATACGCAGTATTTT
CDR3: CASTNGGQGMTDTQYF

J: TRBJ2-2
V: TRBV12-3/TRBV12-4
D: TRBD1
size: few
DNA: TGTGCCAGCAGTTTGGAAACAGGGGCGGCCGGGGAGCTGTTTTTT
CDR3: CASSLETGAAGELFF

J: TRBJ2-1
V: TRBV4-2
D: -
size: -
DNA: TGTGCCAGCAGCCAAGAAGAAGAGGGCTCCTACAATGAGCAGTTCTTC
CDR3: CASSQEEEGSYNEQFF

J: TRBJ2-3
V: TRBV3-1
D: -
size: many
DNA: TGTGCCAGCAGCCATCCATCAGCCCAGGATACGCAGTATTTT
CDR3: CASSHPSAQDTQYF

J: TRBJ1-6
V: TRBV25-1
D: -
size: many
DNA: TGTGCCAGCAAAATGGGGGGAAACAATTCACCCCTCCACTTT
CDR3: CASKMGGNNSPLHF

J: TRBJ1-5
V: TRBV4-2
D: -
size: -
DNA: TGTGCCAGCAGCCAAGAGTTAGGTTTTCAGCCCCAGCATTTT
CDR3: CASSQELGFQPQHF

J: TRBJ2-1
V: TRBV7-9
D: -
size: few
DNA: TGTGCCAGCAGCTCCCGGGACCTAAGTTACAATGAGCAGTTCTTC
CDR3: CASSSRDLSYNEQFF

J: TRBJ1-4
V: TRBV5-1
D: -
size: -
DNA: TGCGCCAGCAGCTCGCTGAATCCAACTAATGAAAAACTGTTTTTT
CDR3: CASSSLNPTNEKLFF